Below, 4 T cell receptor beta chains from the same sample are listed, as sequenced in a study of human T cells and chemical hapten exposure. TCRdb independently ran MiXCR on the 5' RACE reads; one entry per CDR3 protein. Seen here are fewer than 150,000 distinct CDR3 sequences, approximately 20% observed once, and the top ten hold 2.8%. Total RNA was isolated from unfractionated whole blood. Source of these receptors: a human donor in good health.

This clonotype was seen only a few times. The gene calls are TRBV6-5 and TRBJ1-1; D uncertain. V dropped 2 bases and J dropped 6 bases, with 10 bases sitting between them. The CDR3 extends over 13 amino acids. Germline lookup yields CDR1 MNHEY and CDR2 SVGAGI. The CDR3 is CASSYDPQAEAFF. The CDR3 DNA is TGTGCCAGCAGTTACGACCCTCAGGCTGAAGCTTTCTTT.

This rearrangement joins TRBV4-2 to TRBJ1-5; perhaps TRBD1 as D (5 bases). CDR1 is LGHNA and CDR2 is YNFKEQ in the germline V gene. The ends were cut back, 6 bases at V and 0 bases at J, with 12 bases in the middle. The CDR3 is 15 amino acids. Here the CDR3 reads CASSPGGASNQPQHF. The CDR3 nucleotides are TGTGCCAGCAGTCCGGGAGGGGCTAGCAATCAGCCCCAGCATTTT.

This chain connects TRBV19 to TRBJ2-7, with unresolved D. Trimming stripped 4 bases from V and 4 bases from J, with 11 bases between. The CDR3 length is 13 residues. CDR1 LNHDA and CDR2 SQIVND come from the germline V gene (reference sequence). Here the CDR3 DNA reads TGTGCCAGTAGTAGGGATTGGGGATACGAGCAGTACTTC. It specifies CASSRDWGYEQYF.

This clonotype was detected a few times. The genes are TRBV30 and TRBJ1-5, with D maybe TRBD1 (5 bases). The length of the CDR3 is 15 residues. In germline, CDR1 is GTSNPN, CDR2 SVGIG (reference sequence). Trimming cost V 4 bases and J 4 bases, with 17 bases left between them. DNA of the CDR3: TGTGCCTGGATCCCTGGGACCGCCAGAAATCAGCCCCAGCATTTT. Protein product: CAWIPGTARNQPQHF.